A single sample is the source of the 5 T cell receptor beta chains below, sequenced in a study of blood T cell repertoires in COVID-19. Clones were sequenced by immunoSEQ multiplex PCR, and TCRdb holds only the in-frame ones, with some missing. The top ten hold roughly 8.2% of the sample, which has some 180,000 clones, around 85% seen once. Input material: peripheral blood. These receptors were taken from a woman aged 55-69 years with acute or convalescent COVID-19.

The rearrangement links TRBV19 to TRBJ2-2; D uncertain. With 3 bases removed from V and 5 bases from J, the gap between germline ends came to 4 bases. Per the germline V gene, CDR1 is LNHDA and CDR2 is SQIVND (reference sequence). The CDR3 consists of 12 residues. The CDR3 protein is CASSIGTGELFF. CDR3 nucleotide sequence: TGTGCCAGTAGTATCGGGACCGGGGAGCTGTTTTTT.

CDR3 sequence reads: CASSTRGGTMYQETQYF. CDR3 nucleotides: TGTGCCAGCAGCACGCGGGGGGGTACCATGTACCAAGAGACCCAGTACTTC. The chain is built from TRBV28 and TRBJ2-5; 9 bases are a match to TRBD2. With V trimmed by 6 bases and J by 0 bases, 11 bases remained unmatched. The germline gives CDR1 MDHEN, CDR2 SYDVKM. The CDR3 length is 17 residues.

The gene calls are TRBV11-2 and TRBJ2-1, with TRBD2 matching over 8 bases. Germline V gives CDR1 SGHAT, CDR2 FQNNGV. CDR3 length equals 14 residues. Losses at the gene ends were 5 bases for V and 4 bases for J; bases not matched to a gene: 4. This CDR3 reads CASSQGLEYNEQFF. The CDR3 region has the DNA TGTGCCAGCAGCCAGGGACTAGAATACAATGAGCAGTTCTTC.

This clone came up a few times. V and J are TRBV30 and TRBJ1-1, with a possible D match to TRBD1 (5 bases). Germline CDR1 and CDR2: GTSNPN and SVGIG (reference sequence). The V end was cut by 2 bases, the J end by 4 bases, with 14 bases between. The CDR3 is 14 amino acids. CDR3 sequence: CAWSPGVGSTEAFF. The CDR3 DNA reads TGTGCCTGGAGTCCGGGGGTGGGAAGCACTGAAGCTTTCTTT.

A few counts support this clone. This chain links TRBV7-2 with TRBJ1-1; no clear D gene. The germline V gene has CDR1 SGHTA and CDR2 FQGNSA. There are 13 residues in the CDR3. The V gene lost 5 bases and the J gene lost 4 bases, with 11 bases spanning the gap. The CDR3 here is CASSPRVVTEAFF. DNA for the CDR3: TGTGCCAGCAGCCCCCGGGTGGTCACTGAAGCTTTCTTT.